Listed below are T cell receptor beta chains from one sample, sequenced in a study of blood T cell repertoires in COVID-19. The data were produced by immunoSEQ multiplex PCR, yet TCRdb's version contains in-frame clones alone and is incomplete. The profile covers more than 250,000 clones, with 87% appearing a single time and approximately 5.3% taken by the ten largest. The source material was PBMCs or T cells enriched from blood (not recorded which). All receptors derive from a woman in her twenties or thirties who had recovered from COVID-19. Both conserved end residues are trimmed from each CDR3.

J,V,CDR3
TRBJ1-2,TRBV10-3,AISESQGNYGYT
TRBJ2-7,TRBV3-1/TRBV3-2,ASSQSSTYEQY
TRBJ1-4,TRBV6-5,ASSYSPGVEKLF
TRBJ2-7,TRBV7-8,ASSTRTGFLYEQY
TRBJ1-1,TRBV23-1,ASSQSAGMNTEAF
TRBJ2-6,TRBV7-9,ASSPSGVLSGANVLT
TRBJ2-3,TRBV29-1,SVGTDTSTDTQY
TRBJ1-4,TRBV4-1,ASSQGPIAANEKLF
TRBJ2-1,TRBV6-2/TRBV6-3,ASSSWLSYNEQF
TRBJ2-3,TRBV3-1/TRBV3-2,ASSLGTSGFTDTQY